These 9 T cell receptor beta chains share one sample of origin, sequenced in a study of T-cell reconstitution after alpha-beta-depleted transplantation in children. Preparation of the TCRbeta library involved a method that used unique molecular identifiers. TCRdb redid the calling of the PCR reads with MiXCR, one entry per CDR3 protein. This sample has just over 950,000 distinct CDR3 sequences, with about 30% found just once. The sample in question was PBMCs, mostly from graft donor cells, obtained 360 days after TCRalphabeta/CD19-depleted stem cell transplant. The receptors originated from a boy younger than two who had a stem cell transplant for SCID, so the T cells may come from the graft donor.

The CDR3 DNA is TGTGCCAGCAGGGGGAGGCGCCGGGGTTTTAGTGATGAGCAGTTCTTC. This translates into CASRGRRRGFSDEQFF. The chain is built from TRBV6-1 and TRBJ2-1; TRBD2 might be the D (6 bases). The CDR3 sequence is 16 residues long. The V gene lost 6 bases and the J gene lost 8 bases, with 23 bases spanning the gap. CDR1 is MNHNS and CDR2 is SASEGT in the germline V gene.

The V gene is TRBV6-5, the J gene TRBJ1-1, with no clear D. Germline V lookup: CDR1 MNHEY, CDR2 SVGAGI. The V and J ends lost 1 base and 1 base respectively, with 10 bases between them. The CDR3 loop spans 15 amino acids. Here the CDR3 reads CASSYYPNQNTEAFF. CDR3 in DNA: TGTGCCAGCAGTTACTACCCAAATCAGAACACTGAAGCTTTCTTT.

The rearrangement links TRBV28 to TRBJ2-2; perhaps D is TRBD1 or TRBD2 (6 bases each). The CDR3 is 17 residues long. CDR1 and CDR2 from the germline V gene are MDHEN and SYDVKM. V shed 1 base and J shed 0 bases, with 12 bases lying between them. The CDR3 sequence: CASSLSIGGSNTGELFF. CDR3 bases: TGTGCCAGCAGTTTATCCATCGGGGGCTCGAACACCGGGGAGCTGTTTTTT.

The chain links TRBV5-1 to TRBJ2-5; 8 bases map to TRBD2. Trimming removed 4 bases from V and 4 bases from J; junction bases left unmatched: 6. This CDR3 is built from 14 residues. Looked up from germline, CDR1 is SGHRS and CDR2 is YFSETQ. CDR3 residues: CASSPPGGGETQYF. The CDR3 DNA sequence: TGCGCCAGCAGCCCCCCGGGAGGGGGAGAGACCCAGTACTTC.

This clonotype was observed a few times. V and J are TRBV20-1 and TRBJ1-2, with 10 bases fitting TRBD1. The CDR3 spans 14 residues. With V trimmed by 6 bases and J by 4 bases, 8 bases remained unmatched. Per the germline V gene, CDR1 is DFQATT and CDR2 is SNEGSKA (reference sequence). As DNA, the CDR3 is TGCAGTGCGAAGACCGGGACAGGGGCCTATGGCTACACCTTC. It encodes CSAKTGTGAYGYTF.

The chain employs TRBV5-6 and TRBJ2-2, with a weak D call TRBD2 (6 bases). Trimming stripped 3 bases from V and 10 bases from J, with 19 bases between. This CDR3 region has 15 residues. Germline assignment: CDR1 SGHDT and CDR2 YYEEEE. The CDR3 sequence: CASSWVPGREEELFF. CDR3 sequence (DNA): TGTGCCAGCAGCTGGGTCCCCGGCAGGGAGGAGGAGCTGTTTTTT.

This sequence joins TRBV20-1 and TRBJ2-1, with 9 bases aligning to TRBD2. The length of the CDR3 is 19 residues. CDR1 and CDR2 (germline): DFQATT, SNEGSKA (reference sequence). V shed 2 bases, J shed 4 bases, and the junction held 18 bases outside the gene matches. The CDR3: CSARPLPKFLAGFYNEQFF. The CDR3 nucleotides read TGCAGTGCTAGACCCCTTCCTAAGTTCCTAGCGGGGTTTTACAATGAGCAGTTCTTC.

The V call is TRBV4-1, the J call TRBJ2-7, with D hard to call. Germline V gene data show CDR1 as MGHRA and CDR2 as YSYEKL. The length of the CDR3 is 15 residues. The V and J ends lost 2 bases and 0 bases respectively, with 11 bases between them. The CDR3 DNA reads as TGCGCCAGCAGCCAACTATTACGGAGCTCCTACGAGCAGTACTTC. This gives the protein CASSQLLRSSYEQYF.

The chain is built from TRBV29-1 and TRBJ1-3; D is possibly TRBD1 (5 bases). This CDR3 comprises 11 residues. CDR1 and CDR2 from the germline V gene are SQVTM and ANQGSEA. The CDR3 region is CRSGRGNTIYF. The CDR3 nucleotides read TGCAGGTCAGGGAGAGGAAACACCATATATTTT.